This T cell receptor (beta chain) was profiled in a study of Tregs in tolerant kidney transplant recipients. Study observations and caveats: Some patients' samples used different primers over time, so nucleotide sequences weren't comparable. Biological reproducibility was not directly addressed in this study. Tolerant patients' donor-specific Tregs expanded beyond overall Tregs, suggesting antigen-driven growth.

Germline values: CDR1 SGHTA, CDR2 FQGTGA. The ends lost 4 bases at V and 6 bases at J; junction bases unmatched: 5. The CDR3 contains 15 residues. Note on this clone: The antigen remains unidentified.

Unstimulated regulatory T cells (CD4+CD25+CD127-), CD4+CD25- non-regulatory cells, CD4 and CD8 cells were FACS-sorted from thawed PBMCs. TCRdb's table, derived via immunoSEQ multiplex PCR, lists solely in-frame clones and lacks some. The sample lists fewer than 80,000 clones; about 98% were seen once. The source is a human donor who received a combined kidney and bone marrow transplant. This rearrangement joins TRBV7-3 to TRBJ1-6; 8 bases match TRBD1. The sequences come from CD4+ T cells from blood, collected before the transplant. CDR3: CASSSWTGFNSPLHF. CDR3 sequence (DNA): TGTGCCAGCAGCTCTTGGACAGGGTTTAATTCACCCCTCCACTTT. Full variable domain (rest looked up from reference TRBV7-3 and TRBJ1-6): GAGVSQTPSNKVTEKGKYVELRCDPISGHTALYWYRQSLGQGPEFLIYFQGTGAADDSGLPNDRFFAVRPEGSVSTLKIQRTERGDSAVYLCASSSWTGFNSPLHFGNGTRLTVT.